This T cell receptor (beta chain) was identified during a study of Tregs in tolerant kidney transplant recipients. CDR3 length equals 15 residues. Deletions cut 0 bases from V and 6 bases from J, with 12 bases between. From germline, CDR1 is LNHNV and CDR2 YYDKDF (reference sequence). Assay used: immunoSEQ multiplex PCR; TCRdb lists only in-frame clones, some missing. The sample lists fewer than 20,000 clones, roughly 82% occurring once. The sequence was collected from a human donor in good health. The rearrangement links TRBV15 to TRBJ1-3; D might be TRBD1 (5 bases). The sample consisted of Tregs from blood. The DNA for the CDR3 is TGTGCCACCAGCAGAGATCTCGCAGGGAAAAACACCATATATTTT. Its translation: CATSRDLAGKNTIYF.